The 11 T cell receptor beta chains below come from one sample, sequenced in a study of T cell responses to AZD1222 COVID-19 vaccine. TCRdb keeps only in-frame clones here, not all; method: immunoSEQ multiplex PCR. In the table there are around 100,000 clones, around 96% of which are singletons. The sample in question was peripheral blood, obtained on day 0 of AZD1222 vaccination. These receptors were obtained from an adult in good health.

This sequence joins TRBV27 and TRBJ2-1, with 9 bases lining up with TRBD2. The CDR3 length is 15 residues. After removal of 4 bases from V and 7 bases from J, the junction contained 8 bases not matched to a gene. Germline V lookup: CDR1 MNHEY, CDR2 SMNVEV (reference sequence). The CDR3 sequence is CASSSYSGSRNEQFF. The CDR3, as DNA: TGTGCCAGCAGTTCTTATAGCGGGAGTCGTAATGAGCAGTTCTTC.

V gene TRBV18 combines with J gene TRBJ2-1; 8 nucleotides line up with TRBD2. Losses at the gene ends were 6 bases for V and 9 bases for J; bases not matched to a gene: 16. This CDR3 spans 16 amino acids. Germline CDR1 reads KGHSH; CDR2 reads LQKENI. DNA for the CDR3: TGTGCCAGCTCCCCCCCTTCCGGGGGGGGCCACAGTGAGCAGTTCTTC. It encodes CASSPPSGGGHSEQFF.

The chain carries TRBV3-1 (or the pseudogene TRBV3-2) and TRBJ2-7; 8 nucleotides agree with TRBD1. The CDR3 consists of 13 residues. Germline V gives CDR1 LGHDT, CDR2 YNNKEL (reference sequence). The V and J ends lost 3 bases and 3 bases, in that order; junction bases with no gene match: 1. CDR3: CASSHDRGYEQYF. In DNA form, the CDR3 reads TGTGCCAGCAGCCATGACAGGGGCTACGAGCAGTACTTC.

The chain joins TRBV6-5 to TRBJ2-1, with D perhaps TRBD2 (6 bases). V shed 5 bases and J shed 6 bases, with 11 bases lying between them. The CDR3 runs 13 residues. Germline V gives CDR1 MNHEY, CDR2 SVGAGI. As DNA, the CDR3 is TGTGCCAGCAGTAAATTTAGCGGCAATGAGCAGTTCTTC. Protein: CASSKFSGNEQFF.

The rearrangement joins TRBV5-6 to TRBJ2-3, with 9 bases that match TRBD1. The germline V gene encodes CDR1 SGHDT and CDR2 YYEEEE. V dropped 4 bases and J dropped 3; count of bases not matched to a gene: 3. This CDR3 has 14 residues. The CDR3 protein is CASSPGQGTDTQYF. CDR3 nucleotides: TGTGCCAGCAGCCCGGGACAGGGAACAGATACGCAGTATTTT. Full variable domain (missing parts from reference TRBV5-6 and TRBJ2-3): DAGVTQSPTHLIKTRGQQVTLRCSPKSGHDTVSWYQQALGQGPQFIFQYYEEEERQRGNFPDRFSGHQFPNYSSELNVNALLLGDSALYLCASSPGQGTDTQYFGPGTRLTVL.

The chain joins TRBV6-5 to TRBJ1-2; D is possibly TRBD1 (6 bases). Germline-derived CDR1 and CDR2 are MNHEY and SVGAGI. CDR3 length: 15 amino acids. V lost 6 bases, J lost 3 bases, and 17 bases lay in between. This chain's CDR3 is CASSRSTGTYYGYTF. The CDR3 nucleotides read TGTGCCAGCAGCCGATCGACAGGAACCTACTATGGCTACACCTTC.

V and J are TRBV4-2 and TRBJ2-1; a weak D match, TRBD1 (8 bases). V lost 2 bases to trimming and J lost 7 bases, with 18 bases between them. Germline V gene data show CDR1 as LGHNA and CDR2 as YNFKEQ. The CDR3 length is 16 residues. This chain's CDR3 is CASSQIQGGVRNEQFF. The CDR3 region has the DNA TGTGCCAGCAGCCAAATACAGGGGGGGGTACGGAATGAGCAGTTCTTC.

The chain recombines TRBV30 with TRBJ1-2; D unresolved. Deletions cut 2 bases from V and 0 bases from J, with 13 bases between. This CDR3 has 15 residues. The germline CDR1 and CDR2 sequences are GTSNPN and SVGIG (reference sequence). DNA of the CDR3: TGTGCCTGGAGTACCGGGGAATTAGCTAACTATGGCTACACCTTC. Protein: CAWSTGELANYGYTF.

This chain links TRBV4-3 with TRBJ2-1; D remains ambiguous. The CDR3 totals 19 residues. CDR1 and CDR2 (germline): LGHNA, YSLEER. Between the trimmed V and J ends, which lost 0 bases and 0 bases, there was a span of 18 bases. The CDR3 DNA follows: TGCGCCAGCAGCCAAGATAGGCTGGCCGGGTCCAGCTCCTACAATGAGCAGTTCTTC. Residues: CASSQDRLAGSSSYNEQFF.

The chain combines TRBV19 with TRBJ2-5; possible D gene TRBD1, 7 bases. This CDR3 comprises 15 residues. Germline CDR1 reads LNHDA; CDR2 reads SQIVND (reference sequence). The V end lost 6 bases, the J end lost 4 bases, and 18 bases lay between the germline ends. The CDR3 spells CASRATGDSGETQYF. DNA for the CDR3: TGTGCCAGTAGGGCCACAGGGGACTCGGGAGAGACCCAGTACTTC.

The chain links TRBV5-1 to TRBJ2-5; the D gene is possibly TRBD2 (5 bases). The CDR3 loop spans 15 amino acids. The V end was cut by 0 bases, the J end by 6 bases, with 15 bases between. The V gene's germline CDR1 is SGHRS and CDR2 YFSETQ. CDR3 sequence: CASSLEGAIGKTQYF. DNA for the CDR3: TGCGCCAGCAGCTTGGAGGGAGCTATAGGGAAGACCCAGTACTTC.